Listed below are T cell receptor beta chains from one sample, sequenced in a study of T cell responses to AZD1222 COVID-19 vaccine. Assay used: immunoSEQ multiplex PCR; TCRdb lists only in-frame clones, some missing. Among around 99,000 clones listed, 87% were seen once. Material: peripheral blood, obtained on day 0 of AZD1222 vaccination. These receptors all stem from an adult in good health. CDR3s include the opening cysteine and the closing phenylalanine or tryptophan. Fields, in order: CDR3 protein, CDR3 DNA, D gene, J gene, clone size, V gene. A D gene is named only where the DNA matches it firmly. Not every row has a clone size; where given, it reads once, few, many or a size class.

cdr3_aa: CASSLAGGAGNTIYF
cdr3_nt: TGTGCCAGCAGCTTAGCAGGGGGCGCGGGAAACACCATATATTTT
d_call: TRBD1
j_call: TRBJ1-3
clone_size: -
v_call: TRBV11-2

cdr3_aa: CASSPEGTEAFF
cdr3_nt: TGTGCCAGCTCACCCGAGGGCACTGAAGCTTTCTTT
d_call: -
j_call: TRBJ1-1
clone_size: -
v_call: TRBV18

cdr3_aa: CASTPGGPDETQYF
cdr3_nt: TGTGCCAGTACGCCGGGAGGGCCAGATGAGACCCAGTACTTC
d_call: TRBD2
j_call: TRBJ2-5
clone_size: -
v_call: TRBV5-4

cdr3_aa: CASSLTGSSGNTIYF
cdr3_nt: TGTGCCAGTAGTCTCACAGGTTCCTCTGGAAACACCATATATTTT
d_call: -
j_call: TRBJ1-3
clone_size: -
v_call: TRBV19

cdr3_aa: CASSGGLAGAEETQYF
cdr3_nt: TGTGCCAGCAGCGGGGGACTAGCGGGGGCAGAAGAGACCCAGTACTTC
d_call: TRBD2
j_call: TRBJ2-5
clone_size: -
v_call: TRBV5-8

cdr3_aa: CASSVGGMGTDTQYF
cdr3_nt: TGTGCCAGCAGCGTAGGGGGCATGGGCACAGATACGCAGTATTTT
d_call: -
j_call: TRBJ2-3
clone_size: -
v_call: TRBV9

cdr3_aa: CASRMVSGSRETQYF
cdr3_nt: TGCGCCAGCAGGATGGTTAGCGGGAGTCGGGAGACCCAGTACTTC
d_call: TRBD2
j_call: TRBJ2-5
clone_size: -
v_call: TRBV5-1

cdr3_aa: CAWSRTRSRQYF
cdr3_nt: TGTGCCTGGAGTAGGACTCGCAGCCGGCAGTACTTC
d_call: -
j_call: TRBJ2-7
clone_size: few
v_call: TRBV30

cdr3_aa: CASSQGVIGGNTIYF
cdr3_nt: TGTGCCAGCAGCCAGGGGGTTATTGGCGGAAACACCATATATTTT
d_call: -
j_call: TRBJ1-3
clone_size: -
v_call: TRBV4-2

cdr3_aa: CASSLYGARTEAFF
cdr3_nt: TGTGCCAGCAGCTTATACGGGGCGCGCACTGAAGCTTTCTTT
d_call: -
j_call: TRBJ1-1
clone_size: -
v_call: TRBV11-2

cdr3_aa: CASSLDSYYGYTF
cdr3_nt: TGTGCCAGCAGCTTAGACAGCTACTATGGCTACACCTTC
d_call: -
j_call: TRBJ1-2
clone_size: -
v_call: TRBV7-2

cdr3_aa: CASSLDRAYEQYF
cdr3_nt: TGTGCCAGCAGTTTAGACAGGGCCTACGAGCAGTACTTC
d_call: TRBD1
j_call: TRBJ2-7
clone_size: -
v_call: TRBV27

cdr3_aa: CASSTRQYNQPQHF
cdr3_nt: TGTGCCAGCAGCACCCGACAGTACAATCAGCCCCAGCATTTT
d_call: -
j_call: TRBJ1-5
clone_size: -
v_call: TRBV5-8

cdr3_aa: CASSYTVPYNEQFF
cdr3_nt: TGTGCCAGCAGCTATACAGTGCCGTACAATGAGCAGTTCTTC
d_call: -
j_call: TRBJ2-1
clone_size: -
v_call: TRBV11-2

cdr3_aa: CASSAGQGAEEQYF
cdr3_nt: TGTGCCAGCAGTGCCGGACAGGGGGCAGAGGAGCAGTACTTC
d_call: TRBD1
j_call: TRBJ2-7
clone_size: -
v_call: TRBV28

cdr3_aa: CASSLGGRANEQFF
cdr3_nt: TGTGCCAGCAGCTTAGGTGGGAGGGCCAATGAGCAGTTCTTC
d_call: TRBD2
j_call: TRBJ2-1
clone_size: -
v_call: TRBV7-8

cdr3_aa: CASSVAGDYEQYF
cdr3_nt: TGTGCCAGCAGCGTGGCAGGCGACTACGAGCAGTACTTC
d_call: -
j_call: TRBJ2-7
clone_size: -
v_call: TRBV9

cdr3_aa: CASSPPGQGGEKLFF
cdr3_nt: TGTGCCAGCAGCCCTCCGGGACAGGGTGGAGAAAAACTGTTTTTT
d_call: TRBD1
j_call: TRBJ1-4
clone_size: -
v_call: TRBV3-1/TRBV3-2

cdr3_aa: CASSLGTGPQPQHF
cdr3_nt: TGTGCCAGCAGTTTAGGGACAGGGCCTCAGCCCCAGCATTTT
d_call: TRBD1
j_call: TRBJ1-5
clone_size: once
v_call: TRBV9

cdr3_aa: CASSLATDGNTEAFF
cdr3_nt: TGCGCCAGCAGCTTGGCCACGGACGGGAACACTGAAGCTTTCTTT
d_call: -
j_call: TRBJ1-1
clone_size: -
v_call: TRBV5-1

cdr3_aa: CASSQGPSGLYNEQFF
cdr3_nt: TGTGCCAGCAGCCAAGGTCCTAGCGGGCTCTACAATGAGCAGTTCTTC
d_call: TRBD2
j_call: TRBJ2-1
clone_size: -
v_call: TRBV3-1/TRBV3-2

cdr3_aa: CASSFSRGEAFF
cdr3_nt: TGTGCCAGCAGTTTTTCCAGGGGAGAAGCTTTCTTT
d_call: -
j_call: TRBJ1-1
clone_size: -
v_call: TRBV6-2/TRBV6-3

cdr3_aa: CASSVRDGGTHWEQYF
cdr3_nt: TGTGCCAGCAGCGTTCGGGACGGGGGGACTCATTGGGAGCAGTACTTC
d_call: TRBD2
j_call: TRBJ2-7
clone_size: few
v_call: TRBV9

cdr3_aa: CASSHKQGRTSGANVLTF
cdr3_nt: TGCGCCAGCAGTCATAAACAGGGTAGAACCTCTGGGGCCAACGTCCTGACTTTC
d_call: -
j_call: TRBJ2-6
clone_size: -
v_call: TRBV23-1

cdr3_aa: CASSLRTADNEQFF
cdr3_nt: TGTGCCAGCAGCCTTCGGACGGCAGACAATGAGCAGTTCTTC
d_call: -
j_call: TRBJ2-1
clone_size: -
v_call: TRBV5-5

cdr3_aa: CASSGMNTEAFF
cdr3_nt: TGTGCCAGTAGTGGGATGAACACTGAAGCTTTCTTT
d_call: -
j_call: TRBJ1-1
clone_size: -
v_call: TRBV19

cdr3_aa: CASSYSPSSGRNTQYF
cdr3_nt: TGTGCCAGCAGTTATTCCCCGTCTAGCGGGAGGAATACGCAGTATTTT
d_call: TRBD2
j_call: TRBJ2-3
clone_size: -
v_call: TRBV6-2/TRBV6-3

cdr3_aa: CASSLLLGGPTYEQYF
cdr3_nt: TGTGCCAGCAGTTTGTTATTGGGAGGGCCCACCTACGAGCAGTACTTC
d_call: TRBD2
j_call: TRBJ2-7
clone_size: -
v_call: TRBV28

cdr3_aa: CAWAGLRGIGNIQYF
cdr3_nt: TGTGCCTGGGCTGGCCTGCGGGGGATCGGAAACATTCAGTACTTC
d_call: TRBD2
j_call: TRBJ2-4
clone_size: -
v_call: TRBV30

cdr3_aa: CASSVGVRSTETQYF
cdr3_nt: TGTGCCAGCAGCGTAGGCGTCCGGTCGACAGAGACCCAGTACTTC
d_call: -
j_call: TRBJ2-5
clone_size: -
v_call: TRBV9

cdr3_aa: CASSPGTDKETQYF
cdr3_nt: TGCGCCAGCAGCCCCGGGACGGACAAAGAGACCCAGTACTTC
d_call: -
j_call: TRBJ2-5
clone_size: -
v_call: TRBV5-1

cdr3_aa: CAISAGRERGYTF
cdr3_nt: TGTGCCATCAGTGCAGGGAGGGAAAGGGGCTACACCTTC
d_call: -
j_call: TRBJ1-2
clone_size: few
v_call: TRBV10-3

cdr3_aa: CASSSPGTGQYGYTF
cdr3_nt: TGTGCCAGCAGCTCTCCCGGGACAGGGCAATATGGCTACACCTTC
d_call: TRBD1
j_call: TRBJ1-2
clone_size: -
v_call: TRBV5-6

cdr3_aa: CASSPAGGGIGETQYF
cdr3_nt: TGTGCCAGCAGCCCGGCCGGAGGGGGCATCGGAGAGACCCAGTACTTC
d_call: -
j_call: TRBJ2-5
clone_size: -
v_call: TRBV5-4

cdr3_aa: CAISEPTGDVYGYTF
cdr3_nt: TGTGCCATCAGTGAACCGACAGGGGACGTATATGGCTACACCTTC
d_call: TRBD1
j_call: TRBJ1-2
clone_size: once
v_call: TRBV10-3

cdr3_aa: CSVYSPNLGYGYTF
cdr3_nt: TGCAGCGTTTACAGCCCCAACCTCGGCTATGGCTACACCTTC
d_call: -
j_call: TRBJ1-2
clone_size: -
v_call: TRBV29-1

cdr3_aa: CASSLRGGGPNTGELFF
cdr3_nt: TGCGCCAGCAGCTTAAGAGGCGGGGGCCCGAACACCGGGGAGCTGTTTTTT
d_call: -
j_call: TRBJ2-2
clone_size: -
v_call: TRBV5-1

cdr3_aa: CASSPRLTGNSPLHF
cdr3_nt: TGTGCCAGCAGCCCGCGCCTAACAGGGAATTCACCCCTCCACTTT
d_call: -
j_call: TRBJ1-6
clone_size: once
v_call: TRBV7-9

cdr3_aa: CASSEDRERRIF
cdr3_nt: TGCGCCAGCAGTGAGGACAGGGAAAGAAGGATCTTC
d_call: TRBD1
j_call: TRBJ2-1
clone_size: -
v_call: TRBV10-2

cdr3_aa: CASSSNTEAFF
cdr3_nt: TGTGCCAGTAGTTCGAACACTGAAGCTTTCTTT
d_call: -
j_call: TRBJ1-1
clone_size: -
v_call: TRBV19

cdr3_aa: CASSPRLAGGYNEQFF
cdr3_nt: TGTGCCAGCAGTCCTAGACTAGCGGGGGGGTACAATGAGCAGTTCTTC
d_call: TRBD2
j_call: TRBJ2-1
clone_size: -
v_call: TRBV27

cdr3_aa: CASSSRQGRGYTDTQYF
cdr3_nt: TGTGCCAGCAGCTCTAGACAGGGACGGGGATACACAGATACGCAGTATTTT
d_call: TRBD1
j_call: TRBJ2-3
clone_size: -
v_call: TRBV7-2

cdr3_aa: CASSPAELSPEAFF
cdr3_nt: TGTGCCAGTAGTCCCGCTGAGCTCTCCCCTGAAGCTTTCTTT
d_call: -
j_call: TRBJ1-1
clone_size: -
v_call: TRBV19

cdr3_aa: CASSPHENTEAFF
cdr3_nt: TGTGCCAGCTCACCACACGAGAACACTGAAGCTTTCTTT
d_call: -
j_call: TRBJ1-1
clone_size: -
v_call: TRBV18

cdr3_aa: CASSQDLSGGGRIETQYF
cdr3_nt: TGCGCCAGCAGCCAAGATCTCTCCGGGGGGGGCAGGATAGAGACCCAGTACTTC
d_call: TRBD2
j_call: TRBJ2-5
clone_size: -
v_call: TRBV4-3

cdr3_aa: CASSPTSGGRRNEQFF
cdr3_nt: TGTGCCAGCAGCCCGACTAGCGGGGGTAGGAGGAATGAGCAGTTCTTC
d_call: TRBD2
j_call: TRBJ2-1
clone_size: few
v_call: TRBV5-4

cdr3_aa: CASSAVGSVIYGYTF
cdr3_nt: TGTGCCAGCAGTGCAGTGGGGTCCGTTATCTATGGCTACACCTTC
d_call: -
j_call: TRBJ1-2
clone_size: once
v_call: TRBV27